This TCR beta chain was observed in a study of long-term antiretroviral therapy in people with HIV. Study results and limitations: Even long-term ART left TRB diversity below transplant donor controls, despite gains. HIV repertoires spanned tighter CDR3 length ranges than controls did. At every time point, clones expanded before ART dominated the repertoire.

At the survey level, the v3.0 immunoSEQ assay was run. Repertoires were generated with immunoSEQ multiplex PCR, while TCRdb's copy carries only in-frame clones and drops some. The sample includes 20,000 to 25,000 clones, around three quarters of them seen just once. Germline V CDR1 and CDR2: LGHNA, YSLEER. The CDR3 extends over 15 amino acids. The V end was cut by 3 bases, the J end by 9 bases, with 15 bases between. In the United States, treatment was given to all participants with HIV. Note on this clone: Antigen specificity is unknown.

This TCR came from a woman between 35 and 50 years old with HIV. Specimen: unsorted PBMCs, collected 0.5 years after starting antiretroviral therapy. The chain links TRBV4-3 to TRBJ1-6; D is perhaps TRBD1 (5 bases). The CDR3 DNA is TGCGCCAGCAGCCACCGGGACCGGGGAGGTTCACCCCTCCACTTT. It translates to CASSHRDRGGSPLHF.